These 27 T cell receptor beta chains were sequenced from one sample in a study of T cell repertoires in cytomegalovirus infection. TCRdb called the reads again in MiXCR, with one record for every CDR3 protein. The data show more than 200,000 distinct CDR3 sequences, approximately 8.3% seen once. Sequencing was done on a sample of PBMCs. These receptors came from a human donor in good health (CMV status not recorded). Some clones in this sample may be carry-over from other donors' samples.

This clonotype was recorded many times. This chain uses TRBV7-2 with TRBJ2-7; TRBD2 aligns across 10 bases. V lost 1 base to trimming and J lost 5 bases; unmatched junction nucleotides: 14. Germline V CDR1 and CDR2: SGHTA, FQGNSA. The CDR3 has 18 amino acids. CDR3 sequence reads: CASSLEAGGRSFKNEQYF. CDR3 DNA: TGTGCCAGCAGCTTAGAAGCGGGGGGGCGCTCATTCAAAAACGAGCAGTACTTC.

This clonotype was picked up many times. J is TRBJ2-7 and V is TRBV5-1; D ambiguous. CDR1 is SGHRS and CDR2 is YFSETQ in the germline V gene. Trimming shortened V by 5 bases and J by 2 bases, and 11 bases separated the two germline ends. The CDR3 is made up of 13 amino acids. The CDR3 sequence is CASSRTATYEQYF. The CDR3, as DNA: TGCGCCAGCAGTCGAACTGCGACCTACGAGCAGTACTTC.

This clonotype was counted ten times or more. The chain is built from TRBV7-3 and TRBJ1-1, with D unresolved. This CDR3 spans 16 amino acids. The germline V and J ends were trimmed by 2 bases and 1 base, with 14 bases remaining between them. CDR1 SGHTA and CDR2 FQGTGA come from the germline V gene. CDR3 sequence reads: CASSLSNIRQNTEAFF. CDR3 in DNA: TGTGCCAGCAGCTTATCTAATATAAGGCAGAACACTGAAGCTTTCTTT.

This clonotype was recorded many times. The genes are TRBV5-4 and TRBJ1-2; no firm D call. CDR3 length equals 15 residues. Per germline, CDR1 SGHNT and CDR2 YYREEE (reference sequence). V was pared by 4 bases and J by 4 bases, with 17 bases between. CDR3 loop: CASSLATTGIYGYTF. CDR3 DNA sequence: TGTGCCAGCAGCCTGGCGACGACGGGAATCTATGGCTACACCTTC.

In this sample, this clonotype turned up many times. V is TRBV7-2 and J is TRBJ2-5; D not resolved. V lost 5 bases to trimming and J lost 4 bases, with 8 bases between them. Germline lookup yields CDR1 SGHTA and CDR2 FQGNSA. This CDR3 has 12 residues. Here the CDR3 reads CASSQDRETQYF. CDR3 DNA: TGTGCCAGCAGCCAGGACCGAGAGACCCAGTACTTC.

This chain uses TRBV3-1 with TRBJ2-7; the D gene is possibly TRBD2 (5 bases). This CDR3 is 14 amino acids long. In germline, CDR1 is LGHDT, CDR2 YNNKEL (reference sequence). The V gene lost 1 base and the J gene lost 3 bases, with 10 bases spanning the gap. Here the CDR3 DNA reads TGTGCCAGCAGCCAAGGAGCGGTCCACTACGAGCAGTACTTC. Protein product: CASSQGAVHYEQYF.

This clonotype was detected many times. The chain has TRBV20-1 and TRBJ2-5, with TRBD1 matching 7 bases. With V trimmed by 3 bases and J by 5 bases, 9 bases remained unmatched. The CDR3 runs 14 residues. The V gene's germline CDR1 is DFQATT and CDR2 SNEGSKA (reference sequence). The CDR3 loop is CSARRQGLKETQYF. Written as DNA, the CDR3 is TGCAGTGCTAGGAGACAGGGTTTGAAGGAGACCCAGTACTTC.

The rearrangement uses TRBV19 and TRBJ1-1; D call uncertain. The CDR3 length is 15 residues. V was trimmed by 0 bases and J by 0 bases, leaving 8 bases between them. The germline gives CDR1 LNHDA, CDR2 SQIVND (reference sequence). The CDR3 DNA is TGTGCCAGTAGTATAGAGGGCAGTTTGAACACTGAAGCTTTCTTT. Its protein is CASSIEGSLNTEAFF.

The chain links TRBV2 to TRBJ2-5; tentative D call: TRBD2 (5 bases). Germline V lookup: CDR1 SNHLY, CDR2 FYNNEI. The V end lost 5 bases, the J end lost 5 bases, and 12 bases lay between the germline ends. There are 13 residues in the CDR3. The CDR3: CASSTDGEETQYF. Here the CDR3 DNA reads TGTGCCAGCAGTACCGACGGGGAGGAGACCCAGTACTTC.

The sample holds many counts of this clonotype. This chain links TRBV7-2 with TRBJ1-2; D call uncertain. From germline, CDR1 is SGHTA and CDR2 FQGNSA. This CDR3 is built from 14 residues. V lost 5 bases and J 1 base, leaving 11 bases between the germline ends. The chain's CDR3 is CASSRSRDNYGYTF. CDR3 DNA sequence: TGTGCCAGCAGCCGCTCTAGGGATAACTATGGCTACACCTTC.

In regard to this clonotype: This may be a read error, as it is one base from a much larger clone. The conserved phenylalanine or tryptophan is not found at the CDR3 terminus, so this likely reflects a read error. The chain links TRBV27 to TRBJ1-4; D might be TRBD1 (5 bases). Trimming stripped 5 bases from V and 7 bases from J, with 26 bases between. The CDR3 covers 18 residues. Germline lookup yields CDR1 MNHEY and CDR2 SMNVEV (reference sequence). The CDR3 nucleotides read TGTGCCAGCAGTCCCAGGGCAACTCACCCTTATGGTATTGAAAAACTGTTTATT. The encoded protein is CASSPRATHPYGIEKLFI.

The V gene is TRBV7-2, the J gene TRBJ1-5, with D tentatively TRBD1 (5 bases). The CDR3 loop spans 12 amino acids. Germline V gene lookup returns CDR1 SGHTA and CDR2 FQGNSA. CDR3 coding DNA: TGTGGGTCAGGGAATAGCAATCAGCCCCAGCATTTT. Amino acids: CGSGNSNQPQHF.

This clonotype has at least ten counts. This CDR3 reads CASSLVGGGSQPQHF. The CDR3 nucleotides are TGTGCCAGCAGCTTAGTCGGGGGGGGAAGTCAGCCCCAGCATTTT. The V call is TRBV7-8, the J call TRBJ1-5; D may be TRBD1 (5 bases). This CDR3 region has 15 residues. The germline V gene encodes CDR1 SGHVS and CDR2 FQNEAQ. V lost 1 base, J lost 6 bases, and 13 bases lay in between.

The chain recombines TRBV20-1 with TRBJ2-7; tentatively, D is TRBD2 (5 bases). The CDR3 contains 10 residues. The V and J ends lost 6 bases and 4 bases respectively, with 7 bases between them. CDR1 and CDR2 from the germline V gene are DFQATT and SNEGSKA (reference sequence). CDR3 bases: TGCAGTGCCCTAGCTTACGAGCAGTACTTC. Translation gives CSALAYEQYF.

The chain employs TRBV7-8 and TRBJ2-5, with a possible D match to TRBD1 (5 bases). The V and J ends lost 1 base and 3 bases respectively, with 12 bases between them. Germline V lookup: CDR1 SGHVS, CDR2 FQNEAQ. The CDR3 length is 15 residues. CDR3 amino acids: CASSLGLVREETQYF. The CDR3 DNA reads as TGTGCCAGCAGCTTAGGGCTCGTCAGGGAAGAGACCCAGTACTTC. The variable domain in full, with the rest retrieved from reference TRBV7-8 and TRBJ2-5, is GAGVSQSPRYKVAKRGQDVALRCDPISGHVSLFWYQQALGQGPEFLTYFQNEAQLDKSGLPSDRFFAERPEGSVSTLKIQRTQQEDSAVYLCASSLGLVREETQYFGPGTRLLVL.

At least ten counts were recorded for this clonotype. The chain is built from TRBV19 and TRBJ1-3; the D is unclear. The CDR3 totals 16 residues. V gave up 5 bases and J gave up 4 bases, with 18 bases separating them. The germline V gene has CDR1 LNHDA and CDR2 SQIVND (reference sequence). CDR3: CASSADDGSEGNTIYF. DNA for the CDR3: TGTGCCAGTAGTGCCGATGACGGCAGTGAAGGAAACACCATATATTTT.

The table lists this clonotype with many counts. The J gene is TRBJ1-5, the V gene TRBV28, with D possibly matching TRBD1 (5 bases). The V end lost 5 bases, the J end lost 4 bases, and 15 bases lay between the germline ends. CDR3 length: 15 residues. Per the germline V gene, CDR1 is MDHEN and CDR2 is SYDVKM. The CDR3 DNA reads TGTGCCAGCAGTCCAACTGGGCAGGGAAATCAGCCCCAGCATTTT. Amino acid sequence: CASSPTGQGNQPQHF.

This clonotype has a handful of counts. This sequence joins TRBV7-8 and TRBJ2-7; D remains unclear. CDR1 and CDR2 from the germline V gene are SGHVS and FQNEAQ. V shed 5 bases and J shed 6 bases, with 17 bases lying between them. This CDR3 spans 14 amino acids. The CDR3 DNA reads as TGTGCCAGCAGCCCCCGGCGGTTAGGTTTCGAGCAGTACTTC. It yields the protein CASSPRRLGFEQYF.

This clonotype occurred many times. V and J are TRBV12-3 or TRBV12-4 and TRBJ2-7; D ambiguous. The CDR3 is 12 residues long. V gave up 3 bases and J gave up 3 bases, with 6 bases separating them. In DNA, the CDR3 is TGTGCCAGCAGTTTGAGCCTCTACGAGCAGTACTTC. It yields the protein CASSLSLYEQYF.

This clonotype appeared many times. J is TRBJ2-7 and V is TRBV7-9, with 10 bases that match TRBD1. Per germline, CDR1 SEHNR and CDR2 FQNEAQ (reference sequence). V shed 5 bases, J shed 4 bases, and the junction held 5 bases outside the gene matches. This CDR3 is built from 14 residues. The CDR3 here is CASSPGQGWYEQYF. In DNA, the CDR3 is TGTGCCAGCAGCCCGGGACAGGGGTGGTACGAGCAGTACTTC. Complete variable domain (other parts from reference TRBV7-9 and TRBJ2-7): DTGVSQNPRHKITKRGQNVTFRCDPISEHNRLYWYRQTLGQGPEFLTYFQNEAQLEKSRLLSDRFSAERPKGSFSTLEIQRTEQGDSAMYLCASSPGQGWYEQYFGPGTRLTVT.

V and J are TRBV29-1 and TRBJ1-1; no firm D call. This CDR3 contains 12 residues. Germline V gives CDR1 SQVTM, CDR2 ANQGSEA. V lost 6 bases to trimming and J lost 3 bases, with 11 bases between them. CDR3 region: CSVARGDTEAFF. The CDR3 nucleotides read TGCAGCGTAGCTCGCGGGGACACTGAAGCTTTCTTT. The full variable domain, completed using reference TRBV29-1 and TRBJ1-1, is SAVISQKPSRDICQRGTSLTIQCQVDSQVTMMFWYRQQPGQSLTLIATANQGSEATYESGFVIDKFPISRPNLTFSTLTVSNMSPEDSSIYLCSVARGDTEAFFGQGTRLTVV.

The V call is TRBV6-5, the J call TRBJ2-3; D may correspond to TRBD1 or TRBD2 (6 bases each). Trimming pared 5 bases from V and 5 bases from J, leaving 11 bases between. The CDR3 covers 13 residues. Germline lookup yields CDR1 MNHEY and CDR2 SVGAGI. The CDR3 bases are TGTGCCAGCAGTCCCCGGGGGCAAGATACGCAGTATTTT. This encodes CASSPRGQDTQYF.

The table lists this clonotype with many counts. CDR3 bases: TGTGCCAGCAGCTTAGTGGCTGGCCCACGGAACAGCACAGATACGCAGTATTTT. Its translation: CASSLVAGPRNSTDTQYF. This chain joins TRBV7-2 and TRBJ2-3; no clear D. The CDR3 spans 18 residues. V gave up 1 base and J gave up 0 bases, with 17 bases separating them. Germline CDR1 SGHTA, CDR2 FQGNSA. The full variable domain, with the rest looked up from reference TRBV7-2 and TRBJ2-3, is GAGVSQSPSNKVTEKGKDVELRCDPISGHTALYWYRQSLGQGLEFLIYFQGNSAPDKSGLPSDRFSAERTGGSVSTLTIQRTQQEDSAVYLCASSLVAGPRNSTDTQYFGPGTRLTVL.

This clonotype was observed at least ten times. The chain employs TRBV7-2 and TRBJ2-2; 8 positions agree with TRBD2. The CDR3 has 16 residues. From germline, CDR1 is SGHTA and CDR2 FQGNSA. Losses at the gene ends were 1 base for V and 3 bases for J; bases not matched to a gene: 4. Here the CDR3 reads CASSLDSGIDTGELFF. In nucleotides, the CDR3 is TGTGCCAGCAGCTTAGATAGCGGGATTGACACCGGGGAGCTGTTTTTT.

The J gene is TRBJ1-1, the V gene TRBV19, with D unclear. The ends were cut back, 3 bases at V and 5 bases at J, with 13 bases in the middle. This CDR3 is 14 amino acids long. Looked up from germline, CDR1 is LNHDA and CDR2 is SQIVND (reference sequence). The CDR3 region has the DNA TGTGCCAGTAGTATCGGATTCACCCGGACTGAAGCTTTCTTT. Translating gives CASSIGFTRTEAFF.

This clonotype was counted many times. V and J are TRBV7-2 and TRBJ1-2; D ambiguous. From germline, CDR1 is SGHTA and CDR2 FQGNSA. The CDR3 consists of 15 residues. Trimming left V 5 bases short and J 2 bases short, with 15 bases between. The CDR3 sequence is CASSQWAESNYGYTF. As DNA, the CDR3 is TGTGCCAGCAGCCAATGGGCAGAAAGCAACTATGGCTACACCTTC.

The chain couples TRBV4-2 to TRBJ2-3; TRBD2 aligns across 9 bases. The J segment lost 0 bases and the V segment lost 1 base, leaving 8 bases of the junction unmatched. The CDR3 contains 18 residues. Germline V gene lookup returns CDR1 LGHNA and CDR2 YNFKEQ. The CDR3 is CASSQASAAGGSTDTQYF. CDR3 nucleotide sequence: TGTGCCAGCAGCCAAGCCAGCGCAGCGGGAGGCAGCACAGATACGCAGTATTTT.